This T cell receptor beta chain came from a study of blood T cell repertoires in COVID-19. As for the study in general: Collection of acute and convalescent COVID-19 samples took place in the United States, Italy and Spain. In each case, the material was cDNA or gDNA derived from T cells, B-cell-depleted T cells, or PBMCs.

As processed by the authors: Reference gene primer amplification gave nucleated cell count estimates. The method was immunoSEQ multiplex PCR; TCRdb's version includes in-frame clones alone and lacks a portion of them. V and J calls and clone size are copied from that table; D and trimming were computed from the DNA. Here the sample spans about 33,000 clones, more than 80% being singletons. V gave up 8 bases and J gave up 7 bases; unmatched junction bases: 6. Germline CDR1 SNHLY, CDR2 FYNNEI. The CDR3 is made up of 14 amino acids. This chain links TRBV2 with TRBJ2-1; TRBD1 matches at 12 bases. This TCR derives from a human donor in a cohort sampled during active COVID-19. The sequenced sample was peripheral blood. The CDR3 region is CASGGQGAQNEQFF. As DNA, the CDR3 is TGTGCCAGCGGGGGACAGGGGGCGCAAAATGAGCAGTTCTTC.